One and the same sample provided the 14 T cell receptor beta chains below, sequenced in a study of cytomegalovirus exposure and HLA in healthy donors. The primer mix had 60 Vbeta and 13 Jbeta primers. Data came from immunoSEQ multiplex PCR; TCRdb stores just in-frame clones and leaves some out. The repertoire holds about 120,000 clones, with about 8.6% as singletons. Material for sequencing was PBMCs. The receptor set was obtained from a woman in her 40s in good health and CMV-seropositive.

The rearrangement uses TRBV5-1 and TRBJ2-1, with TRBD2 matching over 7 bases. CDR3 length equals 16 residues. CDR1 and CDR2 (germline): SGHRS, YFSETQ. J gave up 2 bases and V 0 bases, and 5 bases lay outside the gene matches. The DNA of the CDR3 is TGCGCCAGCAGCTTGGATGGCGGGGGAACCTACAATGAGCAGTTCTTC. Protein product: CASSLDGGGTYNEQFF. The full variable domain, its missing parts supplied by reference TRBV5-1 and TRBJ2-1, is KAGVTQTPRYLIKTRGQQVTLSCSPISGHRSVSWYQQTPGQGLQFLFEYFSETQRNKGNFPGRFSGRQFSNSRSEMNVSTLELGDSALYLCASSLDGGGTYNEQFFGPGTRLTVL.

This rearrangement joins TRBV11-2 to TRBJ1-2; D not certain. This CDR3 region has 15 residues. V lost 5 bases, J lost 3 bases, and 16 bases lay in between. CDR1 and CDR2 from the germline V gene are SGHAT and FQNNGV. This CDR3 is CASSPSSSPDYGYTF. In nucleotides, the CDR3 is TGTGCCAGCAGCCCCTCTTCGTCGCCGGACTATGGCTACACCTTC.

The rearrangement links TRBV18 to TRBJ1-1; D may be TRBD1 (5 bases). The CDR3 runs to 15 residues. The germline gives CDR1 KGHSH, CDR2 LQKENI. Trimming pared 3 bases from V and 0 bases from J, leaving 11 bases between. CDR3 sequence reads: CASSPTSGMNTEAFF. The DNA for the CDR3 is TGTGCCAGCTCACCGACGTCAGGGATGAACACTGAAGCTTTCTTT.

The V gene is TRBV7-2, the J gene TRBJ1-1, with D perhaps matching TRBD1 (6 bases). This CDR3 has 14 residues. The germline gives CDR1 SGHTA, CDR2 FQGNSA. The V end was cut by 5 bases, the J end by 1 base, with 11 bases between. The CDR3 loop reads CASSRDISNTEAFF. The CDR3 nucleotides are TGTGCCAGCAGCCGGGACATCTCGAACACTGAAGCTTTCTTT.

The chain links TRBV5-4 to TRBJ1-2; D call uncertain. The CDR3 is 13 residues long. The germline CDR1 and CDR2 sequences are SGHNT and YYREEE (reference sequence). The ends were cut back, 4 bases at V and 3 bases at J, with 10 bases in the middle. CDR3 bases: TGTGCCAGCAGCCTCGGTACCGACTATGGCTACACCTTC. Its translation is CASSLGTDYGYTF. Full variable domain (missing parts from reference TRBV5-4 and TRBJ1-2): ETGVTQSPTHLIKTRGQQVTLRCSSQSGHNTVSWYQQALGQGPQFIFQYYREEENGRGNFPPRFSGLQFPNYSSELNVNALELDDSALYLCASSLGTDYGYTFGSGTRLTVV.

This clone occurred a few times. The rearrangement joins TRBV10-1 to TRBJ2-1, with D possibly matching TRBD1 (5 bases). Germline loops: CDR1 WNHNN, CDR2 SYGVQD (reference sequence). The length of the CDR3 is 12 residues. V was cut by 3 bases and J by 8 bases, with 8 bases left in between. DNA of the CDR3: TGCGCCAGCAGTGATCCAGGGTATGAGCAGTTCTTC. This encodes CASSDPGYEQFF.

This clone was seen a few times. The chain employs TRBV5-6 and TRBJ2-1; TRBD1 is a possible D gene (6 bases). Trimming stripped 0 bases from V and 3 bases from J, with 13 bases between. CDR3 length: 16 residues. Looked up from germline, CDR1 is SGHDT and CDR2 is YYEEEE. As DNA, the CDR3 is TGTGCCAGCAGCTTGGAGGGCAGGGGTTTCTACAATGAGCAGTTCTTC. Protein sequence: CASSLEGRGFYNEQFF.

The chain has TRBV9 and TRBJ1-2; D not resolved. V lost 4 bases, J lost 0 bases, and 7 bases lay in between. This CDR3 has 13 amino acids. Looked up from germline, CDR1 is SGDLS and CDR2 is YYNGEE. The CDR3 DNA follows: TGTGCCAGCAGCCGGGATCCTAACTATGGCTACACCTTC. Translation gives CASSRDPNYGYTF.

The chain links TRBV15 to TRBJ1-2; 7 bases agree with TRBD1. This CDR3 spans 15 amino acids. The J segment lost 4 bases and the V segment lost 0 bases, leaving 5 bases of the junction unmatched. Germline CDR1 and CDR2: LNHNV and YYDKDF (reference sequence). CDR3 sequence (DNA): TGTGCCACCAGCAGAGATACAGGGGAGGCCTATGGCTACACCTTC. Protein: CATSRDTGEAYGYTF.

V is TRBV15 and J is TRBJ2-3, with TRBD1 as a possible D gene (6 bases). Germline values: CDR1 LNHNV, CDR2 YYDKDF (reference sequence). The CDR3 spans 19 residues. Deletions cut 9 bases from V and 0 bases from J, with 28 bases between. CDR3: CATVNLLLLTGPSTDTQYF. In nucleotides, the CDR3 is TGTGCCACAGTAAACTTACTTCTCTTGACAGGCCCGAGCACAGATACGCAGTATTTT.

The sample holds a few counts of this clone. The rearrangement uses TRBV5-5 and TRBJ2-7; D is unresolved. With 2 bases removed from V and 3 bases from J, the gap between germline ends came to 12 bases. The CDR3 is made up of 14 amino acids. CDR1 SGHKS and CDR2 YYEKEE come from the germline V gene (reference sequence). Written as DNA, the CDR3 is TGTGCCAGCAGCTTTTCCCCTTTCAGCTACGAGCAGTACTTC. This codes for CASSFSPFSYEQYF.

Only a few counts were recorded for this clone. The CDR3 DNA reads TGTGCCAGCACATCACCCGGGACTAGGGGCAATGAGCAGTTCTTC. Its translation is CASTSPGTRGNEQFF. The chain uses TRBV13 and TRBJ2-1; TRBD2 agrees at 8 bases. CDR3 size: 15 residues. In germline, CDR1 is PRHDT, CDR2 FYEKMQ (reference sequence). After removal of 7 bases from V and 6 bases from J, the junction contained 11 bases not matched to a gene.

This clone was found a few times. The chain recombines TRBV5-1 with TRBJ2-5; D unresolved. CDR1 SGHRS and CDR2 YFSETQ come from the germline V gene. V lost 0 bases and J 6 bases, leaving 12 bases between the germline ends. The CDR3 is made up of 14 amino acids. CDR3 DNA sequence: TGCGCCAGCAGCTTGGTTACAGAGCTAAAGACCCAGTACTTC. Translated: CASSLVTELKTQYF.

V is TRBV7-9 and J is TRBJ1-2, with D hard to call. The CDR3 loop spans 13 amino acids. The V gene's germline CDR1 is SEHNR and CDR2 FQNEAQ (reference sequence). V was pared by 5 bases and J by 4 bases, with 11 bases between. CDR3 in DNA: TGTGCCAGCAGCCCACAGCTCCTCTATGGCTACACCTTC. Encoded protein: CASSPQLLYGYTF.